This TCR beta chain was documented in a study of blood T cell repertoires in COVID-19. The CDR3 loop spans 13 amino acids. Germline V gives CDR1 PRHDT, CDR2 FYEKMQ (reference sequence). J lost 12 bases, V lost 2 bases, and 7 bases had no gene match. The data were produced by immunoSEQ multiplex PCR, yet TCRdb's version contains in-frame clones alone and is incomplete. The sample lists some 380,000 clones; nearly 90% were seen once. The sample consisted of PBMCs or T cells enriched from blood (not recorded which). The source is a middle-aged woman with acute COVID-19. The chain has TRBV13 and TRBJ2-1; 7 nucleotides line up with TRBD1. The CDR3 here is CASSLKGAEAQFF. CDR3 sequence (DNA): TGTGCCAGCAGCTTAAAGGGGGCGGAAGCGCAGTTCTTC.